This TCR beta chain was recovered during a study of monozygotic twins with inflammatory bowel disease. With the 5' RACE reads reprocessed, TCRdb shows one record per CDR3 protein and no DNA. Its table records approximately 400,000 distinct CDR3 sequences. CDR1 SGHNT and CDR2 YYREEE come from the germline V gene (reference sequence). This CDR3 spans 16 amino acids. Sequenced sample: blood. The V gene is TRBV5-4, the J gene TRBJ2-1; TCRdb designates TRBD2, a call that cannot be tested without DNA. The source of this sequence is a human donor with ulcerative colitis or Crohn's disease, or a healthy co-twin of an affected twin (not recorded which). CDR3 in amino acids: CASSLELFRTGNEQFF.